These T cell receptor beta chains were read from a single sample in a study of cytomegalovirus exposure and HLA in healthy donors. Profiling relied on immunoSEQ multiplex PCR, and the TCRdb table lists in-frame clones only, not all of them. The table includes 180,000 or so clones, about four fifths detected once. The sequenced material came from PBMCs. These receptor sequences come from a man aged 35 to 55 in good health and CMV-seronegative. CDR3s include the opening cysteine and the closing phenylalanine or tryptophan. D genes are given only for firm matches. A row's size may be missing; if present it is once, few, many or a size class.

V gene	D gene	J gene	clone size	CDR3 protein	CDR3 DNA
TRBV28	TRBD2	TRBJ2-7	.	CASSPNEGGPKRYEQYF	TGTGCCAGCAGCCCAAACGAGGGAGGGCCCAAACGTTACGAGCAGTACTTC
TRBV28	.	TRBJ1-2	.	CASSPPQQGTGYTF	TGTGCCAGCAGTCCACCTCAACAGGGTACTGGCTACACCTTC
TRBV7-7	TRBD1	TRBJ2-5	.	CASSLNTGAQETQYF	TGTGCTAGCAGTCTAAATACAGGGGCCCAAGAGACCCAGTACTTC
TRBV27	.	TRBJ2-1	.	CASSQLGTPDEQFF	TGTGCCAGCAGTCAACTAGGGACTCCGGATGAGCAGTTCTTC
TRBV5-4	TRBD2	TRBJ2-3	.	CASSLLAGSTDTQYF	TGTGCCAGCAGCCTACTAGCGGGGAGCACAGATACGCAGTATTTT
TRBV7-9	.	TRBJ1-1	.	CASSPEGNTEAFF	TGTGCCAGCAGCCCAGAGGGTAACACTGAAGCTTTCTTT
TRBV19	TRBD2	TRBJ2-7	once	CASTPEGAGDPLPYEQYF	TGTGCCAGTACCCCTGAAGGAGCGGGAGACCCCCTTCCTTACGAGCAGTACTTC
TRBV21-1	.	TRBJ2-3	once	CASSKALAAGGTDTQYF	TGTGCCAGCAGCAAAGCGTTGGCAGCTGGAGGCACAGATACGCAGTATTTT
TRBV19	TRBD2	TRBJ2-3	.	CASSPPTSGGTDTQYF	TGTGCCAGTAGTCCCCCGACTAGCGGGGGCACAGATACGCAGTATTTT
TRBV2	.	TRBJ2-7	few	CASSRPSTSYEQYF	TGTGCCAGCAGCCGACCTAGTACCTCCTACGAGCAGTACTTC